This TCR beta chain emerged from a study of cytotoxic CD8 clonotypes in ibrutinib-treated CLL. Study-level findings and limits: On treatment, the uncommon public clonotypes contracted or remained stable.

Worth noting for this clone: The antigen is not known.

The authors obtained around 2 micrograms of genomic DNA from cryopreserved PBMCs for TCR beta libraries. The assay was immunoSEQ multiplex PCR, and TCRdb's table has in-frame clones only and misses some. The table lists about 50,000 clones, 70% to 90% of them singletons. The junction had 9 bases not matched to a gene; V was cut back by 4 bases and J by 7 bases. Germline V gene data show CDR1 as SGHDT and CDR2 as YYEEEE. This CDR3 has 14 residues. The chain links TRBV5-6 to TRBJ2-7, with 9 bases that match TRBD1. The TCR comes from a human donor with chronic lymphocytic leukemia. The specimen comprised PBMCs, sampled after 24 months of ibrutinib treatment. CDR3 loop: CASSPGQGRREQYF. In nucleotides, the CDR3 is TGTGCCAGCAGCCCCGGACAGGGGAGAAGGGAGCAGTACTTC. Looking up the rest from reference TRBV5-6 and TRBJ2-7 gives the full variable domain: DAGVTQSPTHLIKTRGQQVTLRCSPKSGHDTVSWYQQALGQGPQFIFQYYEEEERQRGNFPDRFSGHQFPNYSSELNVNALLLGDSALYLCASSPGQGRREQYFGPGTRLTVT.